The 5 T cell receptor beta chains below all came from one sample that was sequenced in a study of T cells in Graves' hyperthyroidism and ophthalmopathy (dated by TCRdb to the late 2010s). Libraries were prepared through multiplex PCR. Sequencing instrument: Illumina HiSeq 2000. The TCR beta CDR3 regions were amplified from the RNA transcripts. A first-round RT-PCR of the TCR CDR3 used the HTBI primer set with the Qiagen OneStep RT-PCR kit. The raw public data were reprocessed by TCRdb itself: fastp quality trimming at Q25, MiXCR clonotype calling, in-frame beta chains only. Every distinct CDR3 protein forms one entry, paired with its most common genes and DNA. The table for this sample lists approximately 600,000 distinct CDR3 sequences; around 20% of them were counted only once. Approximately 30% of the sample lies in the top ten. Sequenced: blood. The source is a man aged 25-40 years with Graves' ophthalmopathy.

Ten or more counts support this clonotype. The gene calls are TRBV28 and TRBJ2-7; D is ambiguous. The V end lost 6 bases, the J end lost 4 bases, and 22 bases lay between the germline ends. The CDR3 contains 16 residues. The germline gives CDR1 MDHEN, CDR2 SYDVKM. The CDR3 reads CASSQKTGRFEYEQYF. The CDR3 DNA reads as TGTGCCAGCAGCCAAAAAACGGGTAGATTTGAGTACGAGCAGTACTTC. The whole variable domain, remainder taken from reference TRBV28 and TRBJ2-7, is DVKVTQSSRYLVKRTGEKVFLECVQDMDHENMFWYRQDPGLGLRLIYFSYDVKMKEKGDIPEGYSVSREKKERFSLILESASTNQTSMYLCASSQKTGRFEYEQYFGPGTRLTVT.

There are a few counts of this clonotype. The V and J genes are TRBV3-1 and TRBJ1-4; possibly TRBD1 for D (5 bases). V gave up 0 bases and J gave up 10 bases, with 6 bases separating them. CDR1 LGHDT and CDR2 YNNKEL come from the germline V gene (reference sequence). This CDR3 has 12 amino acids. CDR3 nucleotide sequence: TGTGCCAGCAGCCAAGAGGGGGGAAAACTGTTTTTT. This codes for CASSQEGGKLFF.

The rearrangement links TRBV27 to TRBJ2-2, with D tentatively TRBD1 (5 bases). The V gene lost 3 bases and the J gene lost 4 bases, with 9 bases spanning the gap. The CDR3 has 14 amino acids. Germline V gene data show CDR1 as MNHEY and CDR2 as SMNVEV (reference sequence). CDR3 in amino acids: CASSFSRGTGELFF. As DNA, the CDR3 is TGTGCCAGCAGTTTTTCTAGGGGCACCGGGGAGCTGTTTTTT.

This chain uses TRBV9 with TRBJ2-7, with 8 bases lining up with TRBD1. The ends lost 4 bases at V and 3 bases at J; junction bases unmatched: 9. Germline V gene data show CDR1 as SGDLS and CDR2 as YYNGEE. The CDR3 is made up of 15 amino acids. CDR3 coding DNA: TGTGCCAGCAGCCCCAACCCAGGGGGCAACTACGAGCAGTACTTC. Its translation is CASSPNPGGNYEQYF.

This clonotype was found many times. V and J are TRBV10-3 and TRBJ2-7; D assignment may be TRBD1 or TRBD2 (6 bases each). Trimming removed 7 bases from V and 0 bases from J, with 10 bases in between. There are 13 residues in the CDR3. In germline, CDR1 is ENHRY, CDR2 SYGVKD. The CDR3 sequence: CAINSGASYEQYF. In nucleotides, the CDR3 is TGTGCCATCAACTCGGGGGCCTCCTACGAGCAGTACTTC.